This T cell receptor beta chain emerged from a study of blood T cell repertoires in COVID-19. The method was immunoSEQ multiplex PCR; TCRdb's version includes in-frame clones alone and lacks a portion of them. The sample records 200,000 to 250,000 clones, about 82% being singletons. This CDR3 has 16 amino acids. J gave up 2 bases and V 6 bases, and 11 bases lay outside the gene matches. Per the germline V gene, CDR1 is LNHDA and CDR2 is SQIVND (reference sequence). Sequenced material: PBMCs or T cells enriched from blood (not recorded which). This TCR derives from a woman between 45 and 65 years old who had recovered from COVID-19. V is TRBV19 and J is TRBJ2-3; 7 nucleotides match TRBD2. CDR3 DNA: TGTGCCAGTAGAGACCCGGGGGGATATAACACAGATACGCAGTATTTT. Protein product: CASRDPGGYNTDTQYF.